The 27 T cell receptor beta chains listed next were all sequenced from one sample in a study of post-analysis software for immune sequencing data. Findings and limits, study-wide: Comparison of patients with controls showed five TRBV segments more frequent in patients, TRBV5-6, TRBV5-1 and TRBV20-1 among them.

The authors incorporated unique molecular identifiers into the TCR beta cDNA libraries. In TCRdb, the PCR reads were re-called with MiXCR into one record per CDR3 protein. The data contain 600,000 to 750,000 distinct CDR3 sequences, approximately 59% of them singletons. These receptors lack a known antigen. Sample: blood. The source is a girl under 10 years old with multiple sclerosis.

In its sample, this clonotype was seen a few times. The chain is built from TRBV12-3 or TRBV12-4 and TRBJ1-2, with 10 positions matching TRBD1. The V segment lost 5 bases and the J segment 4 bases; nucleotides outside the gene matches: 4. The CDR3 sequence is 14 residues long. The CDR3 protein is CASSAGTGVYGYTF. The CDR3 DNA reads as TGTGCCAGCAGTGCCGGGACAGGGGTCTATGGCTACACCTTC.

The chain employs TRBV20-1 and TRBJ2-5, with TRBD1 as a possible D gene (5 bases). V dropped 0 bases and J dropped 4 bases, with 9 bases sitting between them. From germline, CDR1 is DFQATT and CDR2 SNEGSKA (reference sequence). This CDR3 has 13 amino acids. As DNA, the CDR3 is TGCAGTGCTAGAGACAGGGCCAGAGAGACCCAGTACTTC. It is translated as CSARDRARETQYF.

This chain joins TRBV6-2 or TRBV6-3 and TRBJ2-3; D ambiguous. The CDR3 extends over 15 amino acids. V lost 5 bases, J lost 3 bases, and 15 bases lay in between. Germline CDR1 MNHEY, CDR2 SVGEGT. Here the CDR3 reads CASSHPSPLTDTQYF. In DNA form, the CDR3 reads TGTGCCAGCAGTCACCCCTCACCTCTTACAGATACGCAGTATTTT.

This chain uses TRBV12-3 or TRBV12-4 with TRBJ2-3, with TRBD2 identical over 11 bases. V was clipped by 8 bases and J by 3 bases; unmatched bases: 1. The CDR3 length is 13 residues. As DNA, the CDR3 is TGTGCCAGCGCTAGCGGGGGGACAGATACGCAGTATTTT. This codes for CASASGGTDTQYF.

This clonotype was detected only a few times. The gene calls are TRBV29-1 and TRBJ2-1; maybe TRBD2 (6 bases). From germline, CDR1 is SQVTM and CDR2 ANQGSEA. V dropped 4 bases and J dropped 10 bases, with 17 bases sitting between them. CDR3 size: 13 residues. CDR3: CSVVGTGVLEQFF. The CDR3 bases are TGCAGCGTTGTGGGGACGGGAGTCCTGGAGCAGTTCTTC.

CDR3 nucleotides: TGCAGCGTTGATGCCCAGGGGCGAGAGACCCAGTACTTC. The encoded protein is CSVDAQGRETQYF. The chain joins TRBV29-1 to TRBJ2-5; a possible D gene is TRBD1 (6 bases). The V gene's germline CDR1 is SQVTM and CDR2 ANQGSEA. With 3 bases removed from V and 4 bases from J, the gap between germline ends came to 12 bases. This CDR3 is 13 amino acids long.

This rearrangement joins TRBV7-9 to TRBJ2-1; 7 positions agree with TRBD1. V was clipped by 6 bases and J by 13 bases; unmatched bases: 15. The CDR3 loop spans 14 amino acids. Germline lookup yields CDR1 SEHNR and CDR2 FQNEAQ (reference sequence). The CDR3 is CASSTGTVAETQFF. The CDR3 DNA reads as TGTGCCAGCAGTACCGGGACAGTGGCAGAGACCCAGTTCTTC.

This rearrangement joins TRBV7-2 to TRBJ2-7; D ambiguous. Deletions cut 5 bases from V and 5 bases from J, with 13 bases between. Germline V gene sequence: CDR1 SGHTA, CDR2 FQGNSA. The CDR3 totals 13 residues. The CDR3 DNA reads as TGTGCCAGCAGCCTGACGACTTCCCACGAGCAGTACTTC. Its translation: CASSLTTSHEQYF.

This clonotype has only one observation. This chain connects TRBV6-5 to TRBJ2-5; the D gene is possibly TRBD2 (6 bases). The J call is doubtful: the DNA matches TRBJ2-7 better. The CDR3 has 14 residues. CDR1 and CDR2 (germline): MNHEY, SVGAGI. The CDR3 coding sequence is TGTGCCAGCAGTTCCAGCGGGCGCACCTACGAGCAGTACTTC. Translated, it gives CASSSSGRTYEQYF.

The chain uses TRBV29-1 and TRBJ2-1, with TRBD2 matching over 12 bases. Germline CDR1 and CDR2: SQVTM and ANQGSEA. The length of the CDR3 is 15 residues. The J segment lost 7 bases and the V segment lost 4 bases, leaving 8 bases of the junction unmatched. CDR3 sequence: CSVGFTSGRLNEQFF. The CDR3 bases are TGCAGCGTTGGGTTCACTAGCGGGAGGTTAAATGAGCAGTTCTTC.

V gene TRBV12-3 or TRBV12-4 combines with J gene TRBJ2-5; perhaps TRBD1 as D (5 bases). The CDR3 is 15 amino acids. Trimming took off 4 bases at V and 5 bases at J, with 17 bases between the two ends. Here the CDR3 DNA reads TGTGCCAGCAGTTCCGGACACCCAAGGCCTGAGACCCAGTACTTC. The encoded protein is CASSSGHPRPETQYF.

V is TRBV20-1 and J is TRBJ2-1, with D uncertain. The CDR3 runs 12 residues. Trimming took off 3 bases at V and 5 bases at J, with 8 bases between the two ends. From germline, CDR1 is DFQATT and CDR2 SNEGSKA (reference sequence). The CDR3 DNA reads TGCAGTGCTAGTCCTAGGCACAATGAGCAGTTCTTC. It encodes CSASPRHNEQFF.

V is TRBV6-1 and J is TRBJ1-5; TRBD1 matches at 10 bases. V was clipped by 9 bases and J by 6 bases; unmatched bases: 5. CDR3 length equals 13 residues. CDR1 MNHNS and CDR2 SASEGT come from the germline V gene. CDR3 sequence reads: CASTGTGAQPQHF. The DNA of the CDR3 is TGTGCCAGTACCGGGACAGGGGCTCAGCCCCAGCATTTT.

The chain uses TRBV29-1 and TRBJ2-2; no definite D call. V shed 1 base and J shed 5 bases, with 14 bases lying between them. This CDR3 comprises 15 residues. Germline V gene data show CDR1 as SQVTM and CDR2 as ANQGSEA. As DNA, the CDR3 is TGCAGCGTTGAAGCTCCGCCGGGTGTAACCGGGGAGCTGTTTTTT. Translation gives CSVEAPPGVTGELFF.

As concerns this clonotype: Relative to the germline gene, one junction end is altered; a read error may explain this. This rearrangement joins TRBV7-7 to TRBJ2-7, with D possibly TRBD2 on 7 matching bases. Per germline, CDR1 SSHAT and CDR2 FNYEAQ (reference sequence). The CDR3 sequence is 17 residues long. CDR3 bases: TGTGCTAGCAGCCTGACAGGATCTAGCGGCCCCGGCTACGAGCAGTACTTC. Encoded protein: CASSLTGSSGPGYEQYF.

CDR3 sequence: CSAGVVASGIRETQYF. For the CDR3, the DNA is TGCAGTGCAGGGGTGGTGGCTAGCGGGATTCGAGAGACCCAGTACTTC. The chain has TRBV20-1 and TRBJ2-5; TRBD2 aligns across 9 bases. This CDR3 has 16 amino acids. With V trimmed by 6 bases and J by 4 bases, 15 bases remained unmatched. Per germline, CDR1 DFQATT and CDR2 SNEGSKA (reference sequence).

This chain connects TRBV7-9 to TRBJ1-1; the D gene is possibly TRBD1 (6 bases). CDR1 SEHNR and CDR2 FQNEAQ come from the germline V gene (reference sequence). This CDR3 comprises 12 residues. V was clipped by 5 bases and J by 7 bases, with 11 bases between them. The CDR3 loop is CASSLPRGEAFF. For the CDR3, the DNA is TGTGCCAGCAGCCTCCCCAGGGGTGAAGCTTTCTTT.

This sequence joins TRBV7-2 and TRBJ2-3; TRBD1 matches at 7 bases. V trimming: 7 bases; J trimming: 2 bases; junction bases outside the gene matches: 6. Looked up from germline, CDR1 is SGHTA and CDR2 is FQGNSA. This CDR3 has 14 residues. Here the CDR3 DNA reads TGTGCCAGCAACGGAGACAGGGTCACAGATACGCAGTATTTT. It translates to CASNGDRVTDTQYF.

This clonotype was seen a handful of times. The chain recombines TRBV29-1 with TRBJ2-1; D tentatively reads TRBD1 or TRBD2 (5 bases each). Germline lookup yields CDR1 SQVTM and CDR2 ANQGSEA. This CDR3 is 16 amino acids long. Trimming left V 0 bases short and J 8 bases short, with 20 bases between. The CDR3 here is CSVEESVVGLRDEQFF. The CDR3 DNA reads TGCAGCGTTGAAGAGTCCGTAGTGGGGCTGAGGGATGAGCAGTTCTTC.

This chain joins TRBV12-3 or TRBV12-4 and TRBJ2-3; D call uncertain. This CDR3 has 13 amino acids. Trimming shortened V by 2 bases and J by 4 bases, and 7 bases separated the two germline ends. This CDR3 is CASSLLDPDTQYF. CDR3 bases: TGTGCCAGCAGTTTACTAGACCCAGATACGCAGTATTTT.

This clonotype has just one count. The genes are TRBV15 and TRBJ2-3; D is uncertain. CDR1 and CDR2 from the germline V gene are LNHNV and YYDKDF (reference sequence). The CDR3 totals 15 residues. The germline V and J ends were trimmed by 1 base and 3 bases, with 11 bases remaining between them. CDR3 DNA sequence: TGTGCCACCAGCAGAGCGACCCGAGAAACAGATACGCAGTATTTT. It codes for CATSRATRETDTQYF.

This chain joins TRBV6-2 or TRBV6-3 and TRBJ2-5; D possibly matches TRBD1 or TRBD2 (5 bases each). The J call may be incorrect, as the DNA end agrees better with TRBJ2-4. CDR3 size: 14 residues. CDR1 and CDR2 (germline): MNHEY, SVGEGT. In DNA, the CDR3 is TGTGCCAGCAGTTACGCAGGGTCGGGGAACATTCAGTACTTC. This codes for CASSYAGSGNIQYF.

The chain's CDR3 is CASSQDPTSGGTDTQYF. CDR3 in DNA: TGTGCCAGCAGCCAAGACCCGACTAGCGGGGGCACAGATACGCAGTATTTT. This chain links TRBV4-2 with TRBJ2-3, with 11 nucleotides matching TRBD2. This CDR3 has 17 residues. Trimming removed 0 bases from V and 1 base from J; junction bases left unmatched: 3. Germline CDR1 and CDR2: LGHNA and YNFKEQ.

The J gene is TRBJ2-5, the V gene TRBV11-2, with D unclear. Near its end, the DNA agrees better with TRBJ2-7, so the J call may be wrong. Germline loops: CDR1 SGHAT, CDR2 FQNNGV. The CDR3 has 16 residues. CDR3 in DNA: TGTGCCAGCAGCTTAGGAGCAGGCTTTGGAGTCTACGAGCAGTACTTC. Translated: CASSLGAGFGVYEQYF.

This clonotype was detected a few times. The gene calls are TRBV1 and TRBJ1-2; whether TRBD1, the table's D call, matches the DNA was not checked. TRBV1 is described as a pseudogene. This CDR3 region has 13 residues. The CDR3 sequence is CTSSQDRVEGYTF. CDR3 DNA: TGCACCAGCAGCCAAGACAGGGTAGAGGGCTACACCTTC.

This chain uses TRBV18 with TRBJ2-5; either TRBD1 or TRBD2 may fit D (5 bases each). The CDR3 has 14 amino acids. Between the trimmed V and J ends, which lost 4 bases and 1 base, there was a span of 10 bases. Germline values: CDR1 KGHSH, CDR2 LQKENI. CDR3 nucleotide sequence: TGTGCCAGCTCACAAAGGGACGGCCAAGAGACCCAGTACTTC. It specifies CASSQRDGQETQYF.

V and J are TRBV7-6 and TRBJ2-5; D possibly uses TRBD1 or TRBD2 (5 bases each). The V end lost 3 bases, the J end lost 5 bases, and 13 bases lay between the germline ends. Germline V gene lookup returns CDR1 SGHVS and CDR2 FNYEAQ. CDR3 length equals 14 residues. This CDR3 reads CASSFSGSYETQYF. The DNA for the CDR3 is TGTGCCAGCAGCTTCTCAGGGAGCTACGAGACCCAGTACTTC.